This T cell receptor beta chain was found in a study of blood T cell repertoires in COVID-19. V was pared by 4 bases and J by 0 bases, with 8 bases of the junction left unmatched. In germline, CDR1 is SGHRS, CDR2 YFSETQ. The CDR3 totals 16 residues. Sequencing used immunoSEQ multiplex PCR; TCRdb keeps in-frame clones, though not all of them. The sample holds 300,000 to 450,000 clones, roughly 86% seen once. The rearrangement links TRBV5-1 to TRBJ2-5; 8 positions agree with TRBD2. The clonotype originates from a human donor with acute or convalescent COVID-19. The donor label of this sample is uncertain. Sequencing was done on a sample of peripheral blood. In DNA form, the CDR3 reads TGCGCCAGCAGCGGAGAGGGCGGGAGGTACCAAGAGACCCAGTACTTC. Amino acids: CASSGEGGRYQETQYF.